This TCR beta chain was found in a study of T cell responses to AZD1222 COVID-19 vaccine. Here immunoSEQ multiplex PCR was the method, and the copy in TCRdb shows in-frame clones only, minus some. The repertoire holds roughly 130,000 clones, with 80% to 90% as singletons. Germline V CDR1 and CDR2: MDHEN, SYDVKM. The CDR3 consists of 11 residues. A word on this clone: The antigen remains undetermined. The junction departs from the called germline gene at one end, perhaps through a read error.

The study's findings and limits: There were mostly white British donors and more females than males, and clonal diversity was possibly underestimated. Targets within unmutated variant regions were reportedly found for nearly half of spike-specific TCRs. Receipt of two AZD1222 doses was followed by a rise in Spike-specific TCR breadth and depth. Among those given AZD1222, only five or six were seropositive at baseline.

This chain uses TRBV28 with TRBJ2-7, with D perhaps TRBD2 (5 bases). Here the sequenced sample was peripheral blood, taken on day 0 of MenACWY control vaccination. This receptor was taken from an adult in good health. CDR3: CASSLEVRLHF. The CDR3 coding sequence is TGTGCCAGCAGTTTGGAGGTCAGGCTGCACTTC.